Listed here are 19 T cell receptor beta chains from one sample, sequenced in a study of a mutant IDH1 vaccine in newly diagnosed glioma. Indicated time point: week 47, end of study. The investigators gave 300 ug of mutant IDH1 20-mer peptide in each vaccine dose, together with topical imiquimod. Sequencing used immunoSEQ multiplex PCR; TCRdb keeps in-frame clones, though not all of them. The sample holds about 34,000 clones, around nine tenths seen once. No cognate antigen is known for these TCRs. The sequencing used PBMCs, collected from a glioma patient whose treatment included an IDH1 peptide vaccine. These receptor sequences come from a woman aged 30 to 39 with glioma.

The rearrangement joins TRBV6-5 to TRBJ1-1; no clear D. CDR3 length equals 13 residues. Germline V CDR1 and CDR2: MNHEY, SVGAGI. V was pared by 5 bases and J by 1 base, with 8 bases between. CDR3 sequence reads: CASSLGWNTEAFF. Written as DNA, the CDR3 is TGTGCCAGCAGTCTTGGGTGGAACACTGAAGCTTTCTTT.

The CDR3 sequence: CASSSTVGQGGEQYF. CDR3 in DNA: TGCGCCAGCAGCTCCACAGTGGGTCAGGGTGGCGAGCAGTACTTC. This sequence joins TRBV5-1 and TRBJ2-7, with a tentative D call TRBD1 (5 bases). The CDR3 is 15 amino acids. CDR1 and CDR2 from the germline V gene are SGHRS and YFSETQ. The ends were cut back, 3 bases at V and 6 bases at J, with 19 bases in the middle. The full variable domain, rest sourced from reference TRBV5-1 and TRBJ2-7, is KAGVTQTPRYLIKTRGQQVTLSCSPISGHRSVSWYQQTPGQGLQFLFEYFSETQRNKGNFPGRFSGRQFSNSRSEMNVSTLELGDSALYLCASSSTVGQGGEQYFGPGTRLTVT.

CDR3 coding DNA: TGTGCCAGCAGTTGGGGGTACCGATTACCCTACGAGCAGTACTTC. Amino acids: CASSWGYRLPYEQYF. V usage is TRBV5-6 and J usage is TRBJ2-7; tentatively, D is TRBD1 or TRBD2 (5 bases each). The germline V gene has CDR1 SGHDT and CDR2 YYEEEE. CDR3 size: 15 residues. Trimming shortened V by 5 bases and J by 2 bases, and 17 bases separated the two germline ends.

The chain links TRBV5-6 to TRBJ1-1; TRBD1 aligns across 8 bases. The V gene end was trimmed by 1 base and the J gene end by 6 bases; junction bases not matched to a gene: 11. Germline V gene data show CDR1 as SGHDT and CDR2 as YYEEEE. CDR3 length: 16 residues. The CDR3 region has the DNA TGTGCCAGCAGCTTGAGACAGGGGTCTTGGCTACCTGAAGCTTTCTTT. It yields the protein CASSLRQGSWLPEAFF.

This chain connects TRBV2 to TRBJ2-5, with a tentative D call TRBD2 (6 bases). There are 12 residues in the CDR3. In germline, CDR1 is SNHLY, CDR2 FYNNEI. Trimming pared 8 bases from V and 2 bases from J, leaving 9 bases between. CDR3 nucleotides: TGTGCCAGCGGGGAGGTACAAGAGACCCAGTACTTC. Protein sequence: CASGEVQETQYF. Full variable domain (missing parts from reference TRBV2 and TRBJ2-5): EPEVTQTPSHQVTQMGQEVILRCVPISNHLYFYWYRQILGQKVEFLVSFYNNEISEKSEIFDDQFSVERPDGSNFTLKIRSTKLEDSAMYFCASGEVQETQYFGPGTRLLVL.

The V call is TRBV4-2, the J call TRBJ2-2, with 7 positions matching TRBD2. Germline V gene data show CDR1 as LGHNA and CDR2 as YNFKEQ. Germline trimming cut 4 bases from V and 4 bases from J; bases unmatched to any gene: 6. The CDR3 spans 15 residues. CDR3 residues: CASSPASGPTGELFF. For the CDR3, the DNA is TGTGCCAGCAGCCCGGCTAGCGGTCCCACCGGGGAGCTGTTTTTT.

The rearrangement joins TRBV4-1 to TRBJ2-7; 8 nucleotides agree with TRBD2. V dropped 6 bases and J dropped 7; count of bases not matched to a gene: 11. The CDR3 spans 14 residues. Germline lookup yields CDR1 MGHRA and CDR2 YSYEKL. CDR3 DNA sequence: TGCGCCAGCAGTATGGGCGGGGGGCCTTTTGAGCAGTACTTC. It encodes CASSMGGGPFEQYF.

The V gene is TRBV9, the J gene TRBJ2-1; possible D gene TRBD2, 7 bases. V was cut by 6 bases and J by 10 bases, with 20 bases left in between. Germline CDR1 and CDR2: SGDLS and YYNGEE. CDR3 length: 14 amino acids. The CDR3 region is CASNRDFAGAEQFF. Written as DNA, the CDR3 is TGTGCCAGCAATCGGGACTTTGCGGGGGCCGAGCAGTTCTTC.

This clone appeared a single time. The rearrangement links TRBV5-8 to TRBJ1-2; 8 bases fit TRBD1. The germline CDR1 and CDR2 sequences are SGHTS and YDEGEE. J was trimmed by 3 bases and V by 4 bases; bases with no gene match: 14. The CDR3 loop spans 17 amino acids. This CDR3 reads CASSQGTGSLRHYGYTF. The CDR3 DNA sequence: TGTGCCAGCAGCCAAGGGACAGGATCGCTTAGACACTATGGCTACACCTTC. Variable domain in full (rest from reference TRBV5-8 and TRBJ1-2): EAGVTQSPTHLIKTRGQQATLRCSPISGHTSVYWYQQALGLGLQFLLWYDEGEERNRGNFPPRFSGRQFPNYSSELNVNALELEDSALYLCASSQGTGSLRHYGYTFGSGTRLTVV.

The chain carries TRBV5-4 and TRBJ2-3; D possibly corresponds to TRBD2 (6 bases). CDR3 size: 14 residues. V lost 2 bases and J lost 4, with 11 bases in between. Germline values: CDR1 SGHNT, CDR2 YYREEE (reference sequence). The CDR3 bases are TGTGCCAGCAGCTTAGGGCGGGGATCAGATACGCAGTATTTT. It translates to CASSLGRGSDTQYF.

The chain links TRBV5-1 to TRBJ2-1; D is unclear. The CDR3 extends over 16 amino acids. Germline lookup yields CDR1 SGHRS and CDR2 YFSETQ. Trimming took off 4 bases at V and 6 bases at J, with 20 bases between the two ends. DNA for the CDR3: TGCGCCAGCAGCCCTATGTCCTCAAATCTGGTCAATGAGCAGTTCTTC. It is translated as CASSPMSSNLVNEQFF. Drawing the rest from reference TRBV5-1 and TRBJ2-1, the complete variable domain is KAGVTQTPRYLIKTRGQQVTLSCSPISGHRSVSWYQQTPGQGLQFLFEYFSETQRNKGNFPGRFSGRQFSNSRSEMNVSTLELGDSALYLCASSPMSSNLVNEQFFGPGTRLTVL.

There are a few counts of this clone. The rearrangement joins TRBV19 to TRBJ1-5, with a weak D call TRBD1 (6 bases). The CDR3 is 17 residues long. Trimming removed 5 bases from V and 1 base from J, with 18 bases in between. Germline lookup yields CDR1 LNHDA and CDR2 SQIVND (reference sequence). Here the CDR3 DNA reads TGTGCCAGTAGTTCCTCACAGGGAAGGATGAGCAATCAGCCCCAGCATTTT. This gives the protein CASSSSQGRMSNQPQHF.

The gene calls are TRBV2 and TRBJ2-1; possible D gene TRBD2, 6 bases. CDR1 is SNHLY and CDR2 is FYNNEI in the germline V gene. This CDR3 spans 16 amino acids. V gave up 5 bases and J gave up 2 bases, with 16 bases separating them. CDR3 sequence: CASSNLPGGPYNEQFF. The DNA for the CDR3 is TGTGCCAGCAGTAATCTTCCCGGAGGGCCCTACAATGAGCAGTTCTTC.

V and J are TRBV6-4 and TRBJ1-4; possibly TRBD1 for D (5 bases). The V and J ends lost 10 bases and 5 bases respectively, with 23 bases between them. This CDR3 contains 16 residues. Germline V gene lookup returns CDR1 MRHNA and CDR2 SNTAGT. The CDR3 here is CATRGGGAPTNEKLFF. The CDR3, as DNA: TGTGCCACCCGGGGGGGAGGGGCGCCGACGAATGAAAAACTGTTTTTT.

V and J are TRBV5-1 and TRBJ2-3, with TRBD1 identical over 7 bases. Trimming at V came to 0 bases and at J to 1 base, leaving 5 bases not matched to a gene. The CDR3 extends over 16 amino acids. CDR1 is SGHRS and CDR2 is YFSETQ in the germline V gene. The CDR3 nucleotides are TGCGCCAGCAGCTTGGAAGGGGGCTGGGGCACAGATACGCAGTATTTT. Translated, it gives CASSLEGGWGTDTQYF.

The rearrangement uses TRBV5-4 and TRBJ2-5; D is tentatively TRBD1 or TRBD2 (5 bases each). Germline CDR1 SGHNT, CDR2 YYREEE (reference sequence). The V end lost 0 bases, the J end lost 5 bases, and 8 bases lay between the germline ends. The CDR3 extends over 13 amino acids. CDR3 amino acids: CASSLGGAETQYF. Here the CDR3 DNA reads TGTGCCAGCAGCTTGGGAGGGGCGGAGACCCAGTACTTC. The variable domain in full, completed from reference TRBV5-4 and TRBJ2-5, reads ETGVTQSPTHLIKTRGQQVTLRCSSQSGHNTVSWYQQALGQGPQFIFQYYREEENGRGNFPPRFSGLQFPNYSSELNVNALELDDSALYLCASSLGGAETQYFGPGTRLLVL.

V and J are TRBV7-8 and TRBJ1-5, with no clear D. V lost 3 bases, J lost 4 bases, and 7 bases lay in between. The CDR3 loop spans 13 amino acids. From germline, CDR1 is SGHVS and CDR2 FQNEAQ. The CDR3 loop is CASSLNPNQPQHF. The CDR3 coding sequence is TGTGCCAGCAGCTTGAATCCTAATCAGCCCCAGCATTTT.

The genes are TRBV5-5 and TRBJ2-7; D tentatively fits TRBD1 or TRBD2 (6 bases each). The V end was cut by 0 bases, the J end by 7 bases, with 14 bases between. The CDR3 extends over 14 amino acids. The germline gives CDR1 SGHKS, CDR2 YYEKEE (reference sequence). Written as DNA, the CDR3 is TGTGCCAGCAGCTTGGTTTGGGGGGCGGTGGAGCAGTACTTC. Translation gives CASSLVWGAVEQYF.

This chain joins TRBV4-1 and TRBJ2-1, with 7 nucleotides matching TRBD2. This CDR3 is 16 amino acids long. Germline V lookup: CDR1 MGHRA, CDR2 YSYEKL. V dropped 0 bases and J dropped 6; count of bases not matched to a gene: 8. The CDR3 DNA reads as TGCGCCAGCAGCCAAGATACGGCTAGCGGAATCAATGAGCAGTTCTTC. It specifies CASSQDTASGINEQFF.